These 20 T cell receptor beta chains came from one sample sequenced in a study of blood T cell repertoires in COVID-19. Assay: immunoSEQ multiplex PCR; the TCRdb copy retains only in-frame clones and omits some. The sample holds some 230,000 clones, about 80% seen once. Sequenced: PBMCs or T cells enriched from blood (not recorded which). The receptors derive from a man aged 40-55 years who had recovered from COVID-19.

The chain uses TRBV28 and TRBJ2-7; 13 nucleotides agree with TRBD2. The CDR3 consists of 15 residues. Germline V CDR1 and CDR2: MDHEN, SYDVKM. The ends lost 5 bases at V and 4 bases at J; junction bases unmatched: 5. Here the CDR3 DNA reads TGTGCCAGCAGTATTGGACTAGCGGGAGATTACGAGCAGTACTTC. Translating gives CASSIGLAGDYEQYF.

This chain joins TRBV5-1 and TRBJ2-3, with 7 nucleotides matching TRBD1. Trimming removed 0 bases from V and 0 bases from J; junction bases left unmatched: 1. Germline CDR1 SGHRS, CDR2 YFSETQ. The CDR3 has 15 amino acids. The CDR3 nucleotides are TGCGCCAGCAGCTTGGAGGGGGCTAGCACAGATACGCAGTATTTT. Residues: CASSLEGASTDTQYF. Full variable domain (outside the CDR3, taken from reference TRBV5-1 and TRBJ2-3): KAGVTQTPRYLIKTRGQQVTLSCSPISGHRSVSWYQQTPGQGLQFLFEYFSETQRNKGNFPGRFSGRQFSNSRSEMNVSTLELGDSALYLCASSLEGASTDTQYFGPGTRLTVL.

CDR3 region: CASSPGQADGYTF. The CDR3, as DNA: TGTGCCAGCAGCCCGGGACAGGCGGATGGCTACACCTTC. The gene calls are TRBV9 and TRBJ1-2; TRBD1 aligns across 8 bases. Trimming at V came to 4 bases and at J to 6 bases, leaving 5 bases not matched to a gene. CDR3 length: 13 amino acids. In germline, CDR1 is SGDLS, CDR2 YYNGEE.

This sequence joins TRBV9 and TRBJ2-5; no firm D call. The V and J ends lost 0 bases and 0 bases respectively, with 12 bases between them. Germline CDR1 and CDR2: SGDLS and YYNGEE. The length of the CDR3 is 16 residues. The chain's CDR3 is CASSVAGQMYQETQYF. Written as DNA, the CDR3 is TGTGCCAGCAGCGTAGCAGGCCAGATGTACCAAGAGACCCAGTACTTC.

The chain carries TRBV7-2 and TRBJ1-1; possibly TRBD1 for D (5 bases). CDR1 SGHTA and CDR2 FQGNSA come from the germline V gene. This CDR3 contains 13 residues. Trimming pared 8 bases from V and 5 bases from J, leaving 15 bases between. CDR3 residues: CASARQYTTEAFF. The CDR3 DNA reads as TGTGCCAGCGCCAGACAGTACACAACTGAAGCTTTCTTT.

This clone was seen more than once but under ten times. J is TRBJ1-4 and V is TRBV7-9; D perhaps matches TRBD1 (6 bases). The CDR3 loop spans 14 amino acids. The germline gives CDR1 SEHNR, CDR2 FQNEAQ (reference sequence). V was shortened by 7 bases and J by 6 bases, with 15 bases between the two germline ends. The CDR3 DNA reads TGTGCCAGCACCGCAGGGGTTAATCATGAAAAACTGTTTTTT. Protein sequence: CASTAGVNHEKLFF.

The J gene is TRBJ2-5, the V gene TRBV27; TRBD2 might be the D (5 bases). CDR1 is MNHEY, CDR2 SMNVEV, per germline (reference sequence). The length of the CDR3 is 13 residues. Trimming removed 3 bases from V and 4 bases from J, with 9 bases in between. The CDR3, as DNA: TGTGCCAGCAGTTTTGAGGGTCCAGAGACCCAGTACTTC. Protein sequence: CASSFEGPETQYF.

A word on this clone: This sample also contains other DNA sequences that code for the same CDR3. The CDR3, as DNA: TGCGCCAGCAGCTTGGGTCAGGGAGAAAAACTGTTTTTT. Translating it yields CASSLGQGEKLFF. The chain combines TRBV5-1 with TRBJ1-4, with D possibly matching TRBD1 (5 bases). Between the trimmed V and J ends, which lost 0 bases and 8 bases, there was a span of 8 bases. Germline lookup yields CDR1 SGHRS and CDR2 YFSETQ. The CDR3 runs to 13 residues. The complete variable domain, with remaining parts taken from reference TRBV5-1 and TRBJ1-4, reads KAGVTQTPRYLIKTRGQQVTLSCSPISGHRSVSWYQQTPGQGLQFLFEYFSETQRNKGNFPGRFSGRQFSNSRSEMNVSTLELGDSALYLCASSLGQGEKLFFGSGTQLSVL.

V is TRBV7-8 and J is TRBJ1-2; D not certain. This CDR3 spans 14 amino acids. Germline values: CDR1 SGHVS, CDR2 FQNEAQ. Trimming removed 1 base from V and 7 bases from J, with 13 bases in between. CDR3 bases: TGTGCCAGCAGCTTAGGGAGGGAAGCGATTGGCTACACCTTC. Encoded protein: CASSLGREAIGYTF. Together with reference TRBV7-8 and TRBJ1-2, the CDR3 gives the full variable domain: GAGVSQSPRYKVAKRGQDVALRCDPISGHVSLFWYQQALGQGPEFLTYFQNEAQLDKSGLPSDRFFAERPEGSVSTLKIQRTQQEDSAVYLCASSLGREAIGYTFGSGTRLTVV.

This chain joins TRBV11-1 and TRBJ2-7; TRBD2 aligns across 7 bases. Per germline, CDR1 SGHAT and CDR2 FQDESV (reference sequence). The CDR3 is 15 residues long. The V segment lost 0 bases and the J segment 7 bases; nucleotides outside the gene matches: 9. The CDR3 DNA is TGTGCCAGCAGCTTAGCTTGGCGGGAGCTGGAAGAGCAGTACTTC. Its protein is CASSLAWRELEEQYF.

V gene TRBV18 combines with J gene TRBJ2-3, with D unresolved. Germline CDR1 reads KGHSH; CDR2 reads LQKENI. The ends were cut back, 0 bases at V and 2 bases at J, with 9 bases in the middle. This CDR3 is 15 amino acids long. CDR3 sequence (DNA): TGTGCCAGCTCACCACCTCCTCCCCTCACAGATACGCAGTATTTT. Protein product: CASSPPPPLTDTQYF.

This clone was seen only once. V usage is TRBV27 and J usage is TRBJ1-1; D gene unclear. Looked up from germline, CDR1 is MNHEY and CDR2 is SMNVEV (reference sequence). The germline V and J ends were trimmed by 5 bases and 1 base, with 14 bases remaining between them. This CDR3 is 15 amino acids long. The CDR3 sequence: CASSTPLKRNTEAFF. CDR3 sequence (DNA): TGTGCCAGCAGTACGCCCTTAAAGAGGAACACTGAAGCTTTCTTT.

The chain couples TRBV30 to TRBJ1-2; 12 bases map to TRBD1. The V gene end was trimmed by 5 bases and the J gene end by 4 bases; junction bases not matched to a gene: 5. CDR3 length: 14 amino acids. Germline values: CDR1 GTSNPN, CDR2 SVGIG (reference sequence). CDR3 amino acids: CAWGTGGAGYGYTF. The CDR3 coding sequence is TGTGCCTGGGGGACAGGGGGCGCCGGCTATGGCTACACCTTC.

The chain uses TRBV9 and TRBJ2-3; 8 bases line up with TRBD2. V was clipped by 4 bases and J by 0 bases; unmatched bases: 7. Germline values: CDR1 SGDLS, CDR2 YYNGEE. CDR3 length: 16 residues. The CDR3: CASSTLAGTSTDTQYF. CDR3 nucleotide sequence: TGTGCCAGCAGCACTTTAGCGGGGACTAGCACAGATACGCAGTATTTT.

This clone was detected once. The V call is TRBV25-1, the J call TRBJ1-2; 10 bases agree with TRBD1. V gave up 4 bases and J gave up 2 bases; unmatched junction bases: 4. Germline lookup yields CDR1 MGHDK and CDR2 SYGVNS. The CDR3 runs to 15 residues. The CDR3 DNA reads as TGTGCCAGCAGTGCCTCGGGACAGGGGAACTATGGCTACACCTTC. It codes for CASSASGQGNYGYTF.

The chain combines TRBV7-9 with TRBJ2-7; 8 nucleotides match TRBD1. Per the germline V gene, CDR1 is SEHNR and CDR2 is FQNEAQ (reference sequence). CDR3 length equals 15 residues. Trimming cost V 3 bases and J 5 bases; bases outside gene matches: 9. The CDR3 loop is CASSLGWTGSDEQYF. CDR3 coding DNA: TGTGCCAGCAGCTTGGGATGGACAGGGTCGGACGAGCAGTACTTC.

This clone was detected once. The chain recombines TRBV2 with TRBJ1-2; TRBD1 agrees at 7 bases. Germline lookup yields CDR1 SNHLY and CDR2 FYNNEI. The J segment lost 6 bases and the V segment lost 7 bases, leaving 11 bases of the junction unmatched. The CDR3 covers 14 residues. CDR3 in amino acids: CASTQSRQGDGYTF. The CDR3 DNA reads TGTGCCAGCACCCAAAGTCGACAGGGAGATGGCTACACCTTC.

On this clone itself: One end of the junction fails to match germline, which may point to a read error. The chain uses TRBV27 and TRBJ1-1; D gene ambiguous. The CDR3 consists of 16 residues. Per the germline V gene, CDR1 is MNHEY and CDR2 is SMNVEV (reference sequence). The CDR3 here is CASSQRPLLTDTEAFF. CDR3 in DNA: TGTGCTAGCAGTCAGCGACCCTTACTCACGGACACTGAAGCTTTCTTT.

The gene calls are TRBV9 and TRBJ2-7; 9 bases fit TRBD2. This CDR3 has 16 residues. V shed 0 bases, J shed 0 bases, and the junction held 4 bases outside the gene matches. From germline, CDR1 is SGDLS and CDR2 YYNGEE. The chain's CDR3 is CASSVASGDPSYEQYF. CDR3 nucleotide sequence: TGTGCCAGCAGCGTAGCTAGCGGGGATCCCTCCTACGAGCAGTACTTC.

The rearrangement joins TRBV9 to TRBJ2-5; 8 nucleotides align to TRBD2. The J segment lost 4 bases and the V segment lost 0 bases, leaving 11 bases of the junction unmatched. The CDR3 loop spans 17 amino acids. CDR1 and CDR2 from the germline V gene are SGDLS and YYNGEE. Here the CDR3 DNA reads TGTGCCAGCAGCGTAGACACGGGAGGGCGAAGGGGAGAGACCCAGTACTTC. Translating it yields CASSVDTGGRRGETQYF.